This TCR beta chain was documented in a study of blood T cells in healthy people across ages. This clonotype was recorded many times. For the second PCR, which ran for roughly 7 to 11 cycles, a sample-barcoded 5' primer and a J-beta primer mix were used. Via MiXCR, TCRdb re-called the 5' RACE reads, giving one row per CDR3 protein. The sample contains approximately 680,000 distinct CDR3 sequences, 32% of which appear only once. The ends were cut back, 2 bases at V and 4 bases at J, with 13 bases in the middle. The CDR3 is made up of 15 amino acids. The germline V gene has CDR1 SGHTA and CDR2 FQGNSA. This clonotype originated in an elderly woman in good health. The sequencing input was blood. This chain links TRBV7-2 with TRBJ2-3, with a tentative D call TRBD1 (6 bases). In DNA form, the CDR3 reads TGTGCCAGCAGCTTATTACAGAACAGGGCAGATACGCAGTATTTT. It codes for CASSLLQNRADTQYF.